These 32 T cell receptor beta chains were all obtained from the same sample, sequenced in a study of T cell changes during pregnancy in multiple sclerosis. The table came from immunoSEQ multiplex PCR; TCRdb's copy has only in-frame clones and leaves some out. The sample has roughly 83,000 clones, about 90% seen once. Sequenced here: PBMCs, sampled in the first trimester of pregnancy. All receptors derive from a female donor in good health, serving as a control in a pregnancy study. Some clones in this sample may be carry-over from other donors' samples.

The chain carries TRBV7-9 and TRBJ1-3, with 9 bases lining up with TRBD1. There are 16 residues in the CDR3. V was pared by 5 bases and J by 8 bases, with 13 bases of the junction left unmatched. Germline-derived CDR1 and CDR2 are SEHNR and FQNEAQ (reference sequence). The CDR3 coding sequence is TGTGCCAGCAGCCCATTCGAGACAGGGGGTTTGGACACCATATATTTT. Its protein is CASSPFETGGLDTIYF. Combining the CDR3 with reference TRBV7-9 and TRBJ1-3 gives the whole variable domain DTGVSQNPRHKITKRGQNVTFRCDPISEHNRLYWYRQTLGQGPEFLTYFQNEAQLEKSRLLSDRFSAERPKGSFSTLEIQRTEQGDSAMYLCASSPFETGGLDTIYFGEGSWLTVV.

The rearrangement uses TRBV28 and TRBJ2-7; D not resolved. The V and J ends lost 5 bases and 7 bases respectively, with 9 bases between them. Per the germline V gene, CDR1 is MDHEN and CDR2 is SYDVKM. The CDR3 spans 11 residues. The CDR3 sequence is CASSPAWEQYF. For the CDR3, the DNA is TGTGCCAGCAGTCCCGCGTGGGAGCAGTACTTC.

J is TRBJ1-2 and V is TRBV2; 11 positions agree with TRBD1. Germline trimming cut 5 bases from V and 8 bases from J; bases unmatched to any gene: 7. CDR1 SNHLY and CDR2 FYNNEI come from the germline V gene. The CDR3 contains 14 residues. The CDR3 protein is CASSLRTGGGGYTF. The CDR3 coding sequence is TGTGCCAGCAGTCTCCGGACAGGGGGCGGGGGCTACACCTTC.

The gene calls are TRBV28 and TRBJ1-2, with 8 bases identical to TRBD1. V shed 6 bases and J 1 base; nucleotides not matched to a gene: 7. The CDR3 covers 15 residues. From germline, CDR1 is MDHEN and CDR2 SYDVKM. The CDR3 sequence is CASRPTGGGNYGYTF. CDR3 bases: TGTGCCAGCAGACCAACAGGGGGTGGTAACTATGGCTACACCTTC.

The chain carries TRBV4-1 and TRBJ2-3; 12 bases map to TRBD2. Germline V CDR1 and CDR2: MGHRA, YSYEKL. This CDR3 has 16 amino acids. V gave up 1 base and J gave up 4 bases; unmatched junction bases: 3. Written as DNA, the CDR3 is TGCGCCAGCAGCCAAGTCCTAGCGGGAGGGCCAGATACGCAGTATTTT. Translating gives CASSQVLAGGPDTQYF.

This clone appeared a single time. The rearrangement links TRBV5-4 to TRBJ2-5; a possible D gene is TRBD2 (5 bases). The CDR3 extends over 14 amino acids. CDR1 and CDR2 from the germline V gene are SGHNT and YYREEE (reference sequence). V lost 0 bases, J lost 1 base, and 7 bases lay in between. The CDR3 loop reads CASSLGGFQETQYF. The CDR3 DNA sequence: TGTGCCAGCAGCTTGGGCGGGTTCCAAGAGACCCAGTACTTC.

V and J are TRBV7-9 and TRBJ2-4, with D possibly TRBD1 on 6 matching bases. The length of the CDR3 is 15 residues. Germline loops: CDR1 SEHNR, CDR2 FQNEAQ (reference sequence). V lost 7 bases to trimming and J lost 3 bases, with 16 bases between them. The CDR3 loop reads CASTQPGDGKNIQYF. For the CDR3, the DNA is TGTGCCAGCACCCAGCCAGGGGATGGCAAAAACATTCAGTACTTC.

The rearrangement links TRBV2 to TRBJ1-6, with TRBD1 matching over 10 bases. In germline, CDR1 is SNHLY, CDR2 FYNNEI. Trimming at V came to 7 bases and at J to 14 bases, leaving 8 bases not matched to a gene. This CDR3 comprises 13 residues. This chain's CDR3 is CASIGQGVSALHF. DNA for the CDR3: TGTGCCAGCATAGGACAGGGGGTTTCGGCCCTCCACTTT.

The chain is built from TRBV19 and TRBJ1-3, with a possible D match to TRBD1 (5 bases). This CDR3 is 15 amino acids long. The germline V gene has CDR1 LNHDA and CDR2 SQIVND (reference sequence). Between the trimmed V and J ends, which lost 7 bases and 0 bases, there was a span of 13 bases. DNA of the CDR3: TGTGCCAGTACACCGACAGTCTACTCTGGAAACACCATATATTTT. Translation gives CASTPTVYSGNTIYF.

This clone occurred once. The chain has TRBV5-4 and TRBJ1-2; unclear D gene. Germline CDR1 SGHNT, CDR2 YYREEE (reference sequence). The V and J ends lost 4 bases and 5 bases respectively, with 12 bases between them. CDR3 length: 13 amino acids. CDR3 nucleotides: TGTGCCAGCAGCCCTGACACAAATTATGGCTACACCTTC. Its protein product is CASSPDTNYGYTF.

The rearrangement joins TRBV9 to TRBJ2-7; 13 bases agree with TRBD2. The CDR3 consists of 19 residues. V was pared by 0 bases and J by 0 bases, with 9 bases of the junction left unmatched. Germline V CDR1 and CDR2: SGDLS, YYNGEE. The DNA for the CDR3 is TGTGCCAGCAGCGTAGGGGGGGGGACTAGCGGGACCTACTCCTACGAGCAGTACTTC. The encoded protein is CASSVGGGTSGTYSYEQYF. The full variable domain, its missing parts supplied by reference TRBV9 and TRBJ2-7, is DSGVTQTPKHLITATGQRVTLRCSPRSGDLSVYWYQQSLDQGLQFLIQYYNGEERAKGNILERFSAQQFPDLHSELNLSSLELGDSALYFCASSVGGGTSGTYSYEQYFGPGTRLTVT.

This rearrangement joins TRBV27 to TRBJ2-3, with TRBD2 as a possible D gene (5 bases). The CDR3 runs to 15 residues. Germline V gives CDR1 MNHEY, CDR2 SMNVEV (reference sequence). V was clipped by 9 bases and J by 3 bases, with 19 bases between them. CDR3 protein: CASTRRAAMTDTQYF. The CDR3, as DNA: TGTGCCAGTACTCGGCGGGCCGCGATGACAGATACGCAGTATTTT.

The V gene is TRBV27, the J gene TRBJ1-6; TRBD1 might be the D (6 bases). Germline assignment: CDR1 MNHEY and CDR2 SMNVEV (reference sequence). This CDR3 spans 16 amino acids. The V and J ends lost 5 bases and 4 bases respectively, with 15 bases between them. The CDR3 DNA follows: TGTGCCAGCAGTCTGGCAGGGGCTGGGTATAATTCACCCCTCCACTTT. It specifies CASSLAGAGYNSPLHF.

The chain joins TRBV7-8 to TRBJ2-3, with TRBD2 matching over 9 bases. The CDR3 consists of 19 residues. V lost 5 bases to trimming and J lost 4 bases; unmatched junction nucleotides: 19. Germline V gives CDR1 SGHVS, CDR2 FQNEAQ. The CDR3 nucleotides read TGTGCCAGCAGCGCCCTACCTAGCGGGATACCGGATTGGGCAGATACGCAGTATTTT. This codes for CASSALPSGIPDWADTQYF. The full variable domain, in which reference TRBV7-8 and TRBJ2-3 provide the parts outside the CDR3, is GAGVSQSPRYKVAKRGQDVALRCDPISGHVSLFWYQQALGQGPEFLTYFQNEAQLDKSGLPSDRFFAERPEGSVSTLKIQRTQQEDSAVYLCASSALPSGIPDWADTQYFGPGTRLTVL.

The genes are TRBV5-1 and TRBJ1-6, with TRBD1 matching over 9 bases. Germline V gene data show CDR1 as SGHRS and CDR2 as YFSETQ. There are 13 residues in the CDR3. V was clipped by 0 bases and J by 13 bases; unmatched bases: 2. The CDR3, as DNA: TGCGCCAGCAGCTTGGGACAGGGGGATCCCCTCCACTTT. Translated: CASSLGQGDPLHF.

This chain uses TRBV27 with TRBJ1-1; the D gene is possibly TRBD1 (5 bases). Trimming pared 5 bases from V and 1 base from J, leaving 14 bases between. The CDR3 totals 15 residues. The V gene's germline CDR1 is MNHEY and CDR2 SMNVEV (reference sequence). CDR3 region: CASSTSGFSNTEAFF. CDR3 sequence (DNA): TGTGCCAGCAGTACCTCAGGGTTTTCGAACACTGAAGCTTTCTTT.

The CDR3 loop is CASSGLANYEQYF. CDR3 nucleotides: TGTGCCAGCAGTGGGCTAGCGAACTACGAGCAGTACTTC. This chain links TRBV2 with TRBJ2-7, with a possible D match to TRBD2 (6 bases). Germline loops: CDR1 SNHLY, CDR2 FYNNEI. The CDR3 contains 13 residues. Trimming stripped 4 bases from V and 3 bases from J, with 10 bases between.

The V and J genes are TRBV25-1 and TRBJ2-3, with TRBD2 matching over 9 bases. Germline trimming cut 7 bases from V and 2 bases from J; bases unmatched to any gene: 10. Germline loops: CDR1 MGHDK, CDR2 SYGVNS. The CDR3 spans 16 residues. The CDR3 region has the DNA TGTGCCAGCAACCTTGGAGGCGGGAGGGCCACAGATACGCAGTATTTT. Its protein is CASNLGGGRATDTQYF. The full variable domain, completed using reference TRBV25-1 and TRBJ2-3, is EADIYQTPRYLVIGTGKKITLECSQTMGHDKMYWYQQDPGMELHLIHYSYGVNSTEKGDLSSESTVSRIRTEHFPLTLESARPSHTSQYLCASNLGGGRATDTQYFGPGTRLTVL.

The chain employs TRBV5-6 and TRBJ2-1; D possibly corresponds to TRBD1 (6 bases). V lost 1 base and J lost 9, with 11 bases in between. Looked up from germline, CDR1 is SGHDT and CDR2 is YYEEEE. The CDR3 extends over 13 amino acids. The CDR3 DNA reads as TGTGCCAGCAGCTTGCAGGGGTTGGGTGAGCAGTTCTTC. It specifies CASSLQGLGEQFF.

Only one count was recorded for this clone. CDR3 protein: CASSPGQGGYEQYF. In nucleotides, the CDR3 is TGTGCCAGCAGCCCGGGACAGGGGGGATACGAGCAGTACTTC. The V call is TRBV9, the J call TRBJ2-7; 11 bases are a match to TRBD1. The CDR3 loop spans 14 amino acids. V gave up 4 bases and J gave up 4 bases; unmatched junction bases: 4. Germline values: CDR1 SGDLS, CDR2 YYNGEE.

The table lists this clone with a count of one. DNA of the CDR3: TGTGCCAGCAGTTTAAGCGGGGGTGATACGCAGTATTTT. It specifies CASSLSGGDTQYF. The rearrangement uses TRBV28 and TRBJ2-3, with 8 positions matching TRBD2. V lost 2 bases and J lost 6; bases outside the gene matches: 1. Germline lookup yields CDR1 MDHEN and CDR2 SYDVKM. The CDR3 has 13 residues.

J is TRBJ1-5 and V is TRBV28; 7 nucleotides match TRBD1. From germline, CDR1 is MDHEN and CDR2 SYDVKM. V lost 0 bases, J lost 2 bases, and 4 bases stayed unmatched. This CDR3 has 16 amino acids. In DNA, the CDR3 is TGTGCCAGCAGTTTATGGTCAGGGGGAGGCAATCAGCCCCAGCATTTT. Protein: CASSLWSGGGNQPQHF. Together with reference TRBV28 and TRBJ1-5, the CDR3 gives the full variable domain: DVKVTQSSRYLVKRTGEKVFLECVQDMDHENMFWYRQDPGLGLRLIYFSYDVKMKEKGDIPEGYSVSREKKERFSLILESASTNQTSMYLCASSLWSGGGNQPQHFGDGTRLSIL.

The rearrangement uses TRBV4-3 and TRBJ1-1; tentatively, D is TRBD1 (5 bases). The germline V and J ends were trimmed by 2 bases and 7 bases, with 8 bases remaining between them. The CDR3 consists of 12 residues. The germline V gene encodes CDR1 LGHNA and CDR2 YSLEER. In DNA form, the CDR3 reads TGCGCCAGCAGCCAACAGCAGGGTGAAGCTTTCTTT. Protein product: CASSQQQGEAFF.

The rearrangement links TRBV28 to TRBJ1-5, with 7 bases identical to TRBD1. The CDR3 contains 15 residues. In germline, CDR1 is MDHEN, CDR2 SYDVKM. V dropped 6 bases and J dropped 6; count of bases not matched to a gene: 11. The CDR3 DNA reads as TGTGCCAGCAGCGGCGACAGGGCCTCCCGTCAGCCCCAGCATTTT. This translates into CASSGDRASRQPQHF.

The V gene is TRBV5-1, the J gene TRBJ2-7; 8 nucleotides line up with TRBD1. The CDR3 length is 15 residues. The germline CDR1 and CDR2 sequences are SGHRS and YFSETQ. Germline trimming cut 2 bases from V and 5 bases from J; bases unmatched to any gene: 9. CDR3 amino acids: CASSLRGQGLDEQYF. The CDR3 DNA is TGCGCCAGCAGCTTACGCGGACAGGGTCTAGACGAGCAGTACTTC.

The sample holds one count of this clone. The chain couples TRBV2 to TRBJ2-3; a weak D match, TRBD2 (6 bases). Germline CDR1 SNHLY, CDR2 FYNNEI. V lost 0 bases, J lost 5 bases, and 6 bases lay in between. The CDR3 is 13 amino acids. The CDR3: CASSEAAGDTQYF. As DNA, the CDR3 is TGTGCCAGCAGTGAAGCAGCGGGAGATACGCAGTATTTT. Based on the CDR3 plus reference TRBV2 and TRBJ2-3, the full variable domain is EPEVTQTPSHQVTQMGQEVILRCVPISNHLYFYWYRQILGQKVEFLVSFYNNEISEKSEIFDDQFSVERPDGSNFTLKIRSTKLEDSAMYFCASSEAAGDTQYFGPGTRLTVL.

The rearrangement joins TRBV19 to TRBJ1-5; D remains unclear. The CDR3 extends over 14 amino acids. Germline V gene data show CDR1 as LNHDA and CDR2 as SQIVND (reference sequence). Trimming removed 1 base at V and 7 bases at J, with 11 bases between. The CDR3 here is CASSIVIGNQPQHF. The CDR3 DNA reads as TGTGCCAGTAGTATAGTCATCGGGAACCAGCCCCAGCATTTT.

The chain is built from TRBV7-2 and TRBJ1-4; a possible D gene is TRBD1 (5 bases). V lost 5 bases, J lost 7 bases, and 14 bases lay in between. Germline V gene lookup returns CDR1 SGHTA and CDR2 FQGNSA. This CDR3 is 14 amino acids long. The CDR3 sequence is CASSRGGNSEKLFF. The CDR3 DNA is TGTGCCAGCAGCCGGGGCGGGAACAGTGAAAAACTGTTTTTT.

This chain connects TRBV28 to TRBJ2-3; 12 nucleotides align to TRBD2. J was trimmed by 3 bases and V by 5 bases; bases with no gene match: 3. CDR3 length: 15 amino acids. The V gene's germline CDR1 is MDHEN and CDR2 SYDVKM. The CDR3 loop reads CASSLAGGRTDTQYF. Written as DNA, the CDR3 is TGTGCCAGCAGTCTAGCGGGGGGGCGGACAGATACGCAGTATTTT.

The chain employs TRBV23-1 and TRBJ2-1, with D perhaps TRBD2 (6 bases). TRBV23-1 is known as an ORF, though its function is uncertain. Trimming removed 7 bases from V and 1 base from J, with 17 bases in between. The CDR3 runs 16 residues. The CDR3 nucleotides are TGCGCCAGCACGCCGGCGGAGGGGCTTTCCTACAATGAGCAGTTCTTC. Translating gives CASTPAEGLSYNEQFF.

V usage is TRBV10-3 and J usage is TRBJ1-1, with 10 bases identical to TRBD1. V trimming: 7 bases; J trimming: 3 bases; junction bases outside the gene matches: 5. Germline V CDR1 and CDR2: ENHRY, SYGVKD. This CDR3 has 14 amino acids. In DNA, the CDR3 is TGTGCCATCACCCGGACAGGGGGGGACACTGAAGCTTTCTTT. It codes for CAITRTGGDTEAFF.

This clone appeared once. V is TRBV28 and J is TRBJ2-3, with D hard to call. V lost 5 bases to trimming and J lost 5 bases, with 8 bases between them. This CDR3 spans 12 amino acids. Germline CDR1 is MDHEN and CDR2 is SYDVKM. Written as DNA, the CDR3 is TGTGCCAGCAGTAGTTTAGAAGATACGCAGTATTTT. Translating gives CASSSLEDTQYF. The full variable domain, rest sourced from reference TRBV28 and TRBJ2-3, is DVKVTQSSRYLVKRTGEKVFLECVQDMDHENMFWYRQDPGLGLRLIYFSYDVKMKEKGDIPEGYSVSREKKERFSLILESASTNQTSMYLCASSSLEDTQYFGPGTRLTVL.